This record looks at one T cell receptor beta chain sequence and its context. The CDR3 has 13 residues. The germline CDR1 and CDR2 sequences are MNHEY and SMNVEV (reference sequence). Trimming removed 4 bases at V and 3 bases at J, with 9 bases between. Genomic DNA belonging to each subset was distributed in equal measure over several immunoSEQ plates. Measured with immunoSEQ multiplex PCR; TCRdb has only the in-frame clones, and not every one. The sample records hundreds of thousands of clones, 90% to 97% being singletons. The data originate from a study of shared clonotypes between healthy human individuals. Naive-designated CD8 cells lacked CD45RO, were positively enriched for CCR7, and omitted terminally differentiated effector memory CD45RA+ cells.

Sequenced material: naive CD8+ T cells sorted from blood. The sequence derives from a woman aged 25 to 45 in good health. V and J are TRBV27 and TRBJ1-1; D remains ambiguous. The CDR3 region has the DNA TGTGCCAGCAGTTCCCGGATCTACACTGAAGCTTTCTTT. Translated: CASSSRIYTEAFF.